The source of this T cell receptor beta chain is a study of T cell responses to AZD1222 COVID-19 vaccine. Across the study: Second doses were pooled across both intervals (about 4 or about 12 weeks).

Profiling relied on immunoSEQ multiplex PCR, and the TCRdb table lists in-frame clones only, not all of them. The table has fewer than 200,000 clones, around 90% seen once. Findings and limits, study-wide: At 160-218 and 743-854, vaccine-associated CD4 TCRs were dominant, and they spanned spike. The donor group comprised mostly white British people and more females; the analysis possibly underestimated clonal diversity.

Concerning this clone itself: Its cognate antigen is unknown.

CDR3 size: 15 residues. From germline, CDR1 is MNHEY and CDR2 SMNVEV (reference sequence). With V trimmed by 3 bases and J by 8 bases, 6 bases remained unmatched. The TCR originated in an adult in good health. The sample consisted of peripheral blood, taken on day 0 of AZD1222 vaccination. This sequence joins TRBV27 and TRBJ2-1; 11 nucleotides match TRBD1. The CDR3 sequence is CASSFGTGGEYEQFF. In DNA form, the CDR3 reads TGTGCCAGCAGTTTTGGGACAGGGGGGGAGTATGAGCAGTTCTTC.